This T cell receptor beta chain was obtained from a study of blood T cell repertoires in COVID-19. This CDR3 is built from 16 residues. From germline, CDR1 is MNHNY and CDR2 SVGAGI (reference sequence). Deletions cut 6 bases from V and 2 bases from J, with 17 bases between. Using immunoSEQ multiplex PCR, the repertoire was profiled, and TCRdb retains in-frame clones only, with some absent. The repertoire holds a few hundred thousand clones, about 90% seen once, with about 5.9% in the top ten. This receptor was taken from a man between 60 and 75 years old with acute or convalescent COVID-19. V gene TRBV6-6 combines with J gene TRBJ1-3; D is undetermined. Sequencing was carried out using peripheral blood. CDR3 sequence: CASSPSGTLPGNTIYF. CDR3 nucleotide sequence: TGTGCCAGCAGCCCTAGTGGAACACTACCTGGAAACACCATATATTTT.